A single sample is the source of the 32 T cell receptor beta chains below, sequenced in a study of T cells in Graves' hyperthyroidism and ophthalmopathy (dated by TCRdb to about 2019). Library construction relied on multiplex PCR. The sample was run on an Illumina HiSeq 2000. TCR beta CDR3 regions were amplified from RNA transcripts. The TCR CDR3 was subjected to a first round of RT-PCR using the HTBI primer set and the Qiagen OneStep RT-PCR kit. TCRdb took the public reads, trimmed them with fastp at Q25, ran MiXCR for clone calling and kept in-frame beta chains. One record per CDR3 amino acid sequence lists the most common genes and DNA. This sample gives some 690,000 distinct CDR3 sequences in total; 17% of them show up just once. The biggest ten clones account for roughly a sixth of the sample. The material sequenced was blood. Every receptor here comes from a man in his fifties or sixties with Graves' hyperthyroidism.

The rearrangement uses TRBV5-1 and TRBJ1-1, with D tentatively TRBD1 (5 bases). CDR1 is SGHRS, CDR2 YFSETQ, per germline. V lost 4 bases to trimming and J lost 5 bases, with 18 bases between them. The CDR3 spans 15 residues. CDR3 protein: CASSPGFIPGTEAFF. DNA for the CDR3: TGCGCCAGCAGCCCAGGGTTCATTCCGGGGACTGAAGCTTTCTTT.

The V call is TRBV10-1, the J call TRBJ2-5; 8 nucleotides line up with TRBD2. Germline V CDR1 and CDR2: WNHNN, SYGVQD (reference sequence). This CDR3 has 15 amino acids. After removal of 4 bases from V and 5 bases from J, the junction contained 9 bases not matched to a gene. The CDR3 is CASSVGLAGRETQYF. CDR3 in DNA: TGCGCCAGCAGTGTTGGGTTAGCGGGACGGGAGACCCAGTACTTC.

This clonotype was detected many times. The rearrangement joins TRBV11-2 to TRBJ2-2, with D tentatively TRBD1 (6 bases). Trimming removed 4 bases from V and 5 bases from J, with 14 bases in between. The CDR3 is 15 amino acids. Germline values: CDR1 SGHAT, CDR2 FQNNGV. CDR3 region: CASSSGRGWTGELFF. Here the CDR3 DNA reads TGTGCCAGCAGCTCAGGCAGGGGCTGGACCGGGGAGCTGTTTTTT.

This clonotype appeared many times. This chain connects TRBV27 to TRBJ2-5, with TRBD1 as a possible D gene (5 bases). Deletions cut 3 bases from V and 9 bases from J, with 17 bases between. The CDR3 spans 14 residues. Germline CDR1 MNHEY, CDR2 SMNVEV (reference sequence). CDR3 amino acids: CASSFLTDPWAQYF. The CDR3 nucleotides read TGTGCCAGCAGTTTTCTGACAGACCCATGGGCCCAGTACTTC.

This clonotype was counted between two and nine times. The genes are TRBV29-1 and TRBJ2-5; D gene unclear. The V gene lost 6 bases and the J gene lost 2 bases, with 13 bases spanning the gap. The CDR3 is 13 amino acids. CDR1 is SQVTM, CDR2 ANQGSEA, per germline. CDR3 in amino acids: CSVAGNNQETQYF. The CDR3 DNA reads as TGCAGCGTGGCTGGAAATAATCAAGAGACCCAGTACTTC. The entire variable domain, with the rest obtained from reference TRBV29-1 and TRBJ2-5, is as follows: SAVISQKPSRDICQRGTSLTIQCQVDSQVTMMFWYRQQPGQSLTLIATANQGSEATYESGFVIDKFPISRPNLTFSTLTVSNMSPEDSSIYLCSVAGNNQETQYFGPGTRLLVL.

CDR3 DNA sequence: TGCGCCAGCAGCCAAGATTTAAGGGAGGCCTCCTACGAGCAGTACTTC. As protein: CASSQDLREASYEQYF. The V and J genes are TRBV4-3 and TRBJ2-7; D is perhaps TRBD2 (6 bases). Per the germline V gene, CDR1 is LGHNA and CDR2 is YSLEER. This CDR3 is built from 16 residues. V was shortened by 0 bases and J by 0 bases, with 12 bases between the two germline ends.

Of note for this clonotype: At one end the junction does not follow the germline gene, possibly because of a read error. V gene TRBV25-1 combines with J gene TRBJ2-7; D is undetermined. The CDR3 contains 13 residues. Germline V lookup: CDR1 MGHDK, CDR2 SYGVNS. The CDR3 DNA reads TGTGCCAGCAGTGGGTCAGTATCCTCCGAGCAGTACTTC. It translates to CASSGSVSSEQYF.

CDR3 region: CASSHREAKNIQYF. CDR3 in DNA: TGTGCCAGCAGCCATAGGGAAGCCAAAAACATTCAGTACTTC. This chain links TRBV3-1 with TRBJ2-4; D unresolved. V was clipped by 3 bases and J by 0 bases, with 6 bases between them. The germline V gene has CDR1 LGHDT and CDR2 YNNKEL (reference sequence). CDR3 length: 14 residues. Supplemented by reference TRBV3-1 and TRBJ2-4, the full variable domain reads DTAVSQTPKYLVTQMGNDKSIKCEQNLGHDTMYWYKQDSKKFLKIMFSYNNKELIINETVPNRFSPKSPDKAHLNLHINSLELGDSAVYFCASSHREAKNIQYFGAGTRLSVL.

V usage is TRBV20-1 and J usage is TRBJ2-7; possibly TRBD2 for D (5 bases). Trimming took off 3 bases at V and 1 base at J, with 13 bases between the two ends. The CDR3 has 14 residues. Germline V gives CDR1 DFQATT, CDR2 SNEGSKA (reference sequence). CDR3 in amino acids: CSASSGSRSYEQYF. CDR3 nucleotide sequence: TGCAGTGCTAGCAGTGGGAGTAGGTCCTACGAGCAGTACTTC.

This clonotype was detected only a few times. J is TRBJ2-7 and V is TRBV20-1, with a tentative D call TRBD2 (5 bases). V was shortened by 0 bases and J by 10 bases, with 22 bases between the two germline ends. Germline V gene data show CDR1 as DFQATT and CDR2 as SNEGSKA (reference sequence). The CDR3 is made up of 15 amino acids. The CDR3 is CSARDHASGRFEQYF. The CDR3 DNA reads TGCAGTGCTAGAGATCATGCGAGCGGTCGGTTCGAACAGTACTTC.

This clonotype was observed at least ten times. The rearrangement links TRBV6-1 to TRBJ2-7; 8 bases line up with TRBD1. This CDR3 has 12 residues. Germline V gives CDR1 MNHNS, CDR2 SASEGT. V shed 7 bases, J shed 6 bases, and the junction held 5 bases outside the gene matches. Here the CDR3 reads CASIFGQGEQYF. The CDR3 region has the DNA TGTGCCAGCATTTTCGGACAGGGCGAGCAGTACTTC.

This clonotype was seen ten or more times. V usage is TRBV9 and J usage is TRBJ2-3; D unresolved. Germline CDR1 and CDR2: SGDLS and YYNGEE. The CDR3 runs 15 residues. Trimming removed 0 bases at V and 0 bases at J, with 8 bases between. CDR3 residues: CASSVGVSSTDTQYF. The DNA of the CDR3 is TGTGCCAGCAGCGTAGGCGTCTCTAGCACAGATACGCAGTATTTT.

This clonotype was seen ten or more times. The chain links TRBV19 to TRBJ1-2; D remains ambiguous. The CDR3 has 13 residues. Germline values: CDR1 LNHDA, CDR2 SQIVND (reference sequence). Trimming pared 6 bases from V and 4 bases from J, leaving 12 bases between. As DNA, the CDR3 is TGTGCCAGTAGAAACCCAGAAACCTATGGCTACACCTTC. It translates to CASRNPETYGYTF.

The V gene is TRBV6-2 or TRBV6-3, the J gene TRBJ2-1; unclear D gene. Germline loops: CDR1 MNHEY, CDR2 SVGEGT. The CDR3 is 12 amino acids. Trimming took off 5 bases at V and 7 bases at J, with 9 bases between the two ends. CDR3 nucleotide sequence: TGTGCCAGCAGTCAACATCGGAATGAGCAGTTCTTC. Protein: CASSQHRNEQFF.

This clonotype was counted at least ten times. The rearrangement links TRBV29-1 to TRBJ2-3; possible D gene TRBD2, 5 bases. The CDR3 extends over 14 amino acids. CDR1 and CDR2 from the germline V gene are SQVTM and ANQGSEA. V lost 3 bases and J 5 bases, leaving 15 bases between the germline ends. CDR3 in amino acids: CSVEAGNPGDTQYF. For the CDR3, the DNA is TGCAGCGTTGAGGCGGGCAACCCGGGAGATACGCAGTATTTT.

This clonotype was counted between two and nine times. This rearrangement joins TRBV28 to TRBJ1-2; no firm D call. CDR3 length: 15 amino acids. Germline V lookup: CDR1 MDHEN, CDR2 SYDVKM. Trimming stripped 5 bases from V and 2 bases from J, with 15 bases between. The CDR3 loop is CASSPLMAANYGYTF. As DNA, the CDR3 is TGTGCCAGCAGTCCCCTGATGGCAGCAAACTATGGCTACACCTTC.

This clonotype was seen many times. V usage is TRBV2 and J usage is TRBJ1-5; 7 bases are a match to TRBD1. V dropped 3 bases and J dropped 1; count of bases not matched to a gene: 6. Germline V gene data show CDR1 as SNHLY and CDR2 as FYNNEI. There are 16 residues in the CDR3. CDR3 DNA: TGTGCCAGCAGTGACAGGGGGATAAGGAGCAATCAGCCCCAGCATTTT. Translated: CASSDRGIRSNQPQHF.

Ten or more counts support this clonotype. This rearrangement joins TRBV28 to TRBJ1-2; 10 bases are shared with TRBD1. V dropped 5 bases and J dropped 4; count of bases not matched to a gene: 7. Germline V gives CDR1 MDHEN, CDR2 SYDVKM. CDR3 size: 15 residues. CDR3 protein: CASSTRTGGFYGYTF. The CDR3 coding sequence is TGTGCCAGCAGTACCCGGACAGGGGGATTCTATGGCTACACCTTC.

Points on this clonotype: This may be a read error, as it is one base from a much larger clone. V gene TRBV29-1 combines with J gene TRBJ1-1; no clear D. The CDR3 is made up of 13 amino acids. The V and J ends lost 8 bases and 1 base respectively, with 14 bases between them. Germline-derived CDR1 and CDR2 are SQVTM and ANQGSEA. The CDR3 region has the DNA TGCAGCATGAGAGCCCCTCGGAACACTGAAGCTTTCTTT. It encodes CSMRAPRNTEAFF.

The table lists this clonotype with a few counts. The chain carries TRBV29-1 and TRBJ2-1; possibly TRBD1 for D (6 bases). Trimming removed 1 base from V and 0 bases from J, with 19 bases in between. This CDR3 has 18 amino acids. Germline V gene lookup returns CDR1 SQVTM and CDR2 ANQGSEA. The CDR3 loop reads CSVEGTEITVSSYNEQFF. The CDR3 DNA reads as TGCAGCGTTGAAGGGACAGAGATAACCGTGAGCTCCTACAATGAGCAGTTCTTC.

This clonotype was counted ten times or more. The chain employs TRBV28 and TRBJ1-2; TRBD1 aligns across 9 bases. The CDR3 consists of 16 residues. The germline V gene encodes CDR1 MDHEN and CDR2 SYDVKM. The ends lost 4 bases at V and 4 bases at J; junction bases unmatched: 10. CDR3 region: CASSYTGTGIVYGYTF. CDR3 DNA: TGTGCCAGCAGTTATACCGGGACAGGGATTGTCTATGGCTACACCTTC.

CDR3 bases: TGTGCCACCAGCACGTACAGCGTTTCTAATTCACCCCTCCACTTT. Its protein product is CATSTYSVSNSPLHF. The rearrangement links TRBV15 to TRBJ1-6; D uncertain. The CDR3 is 15 residues long. V lost 4 bases and J 6 bases, leaving 13 bases between the germline ends. Germline assignment: CDR1 LNHNV and CDR2 YYDKDF (reference sequence).

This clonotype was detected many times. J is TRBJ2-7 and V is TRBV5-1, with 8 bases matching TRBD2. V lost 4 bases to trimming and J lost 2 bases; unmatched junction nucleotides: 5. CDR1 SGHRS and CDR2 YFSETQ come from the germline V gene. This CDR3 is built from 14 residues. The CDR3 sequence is CASSPYSGAYEQYF. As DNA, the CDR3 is TGCGCCAGCAGCCCGTATAGCGGGGCCTACGAGCAGTACTTC.

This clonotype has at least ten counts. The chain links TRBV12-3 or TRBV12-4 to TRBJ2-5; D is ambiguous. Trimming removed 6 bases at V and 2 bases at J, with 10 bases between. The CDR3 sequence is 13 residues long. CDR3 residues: CASSPRAQETQYF. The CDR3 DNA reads TGTGCCAGCAGCCCACGGGCTCAAGAGACCCAGTACTTC.

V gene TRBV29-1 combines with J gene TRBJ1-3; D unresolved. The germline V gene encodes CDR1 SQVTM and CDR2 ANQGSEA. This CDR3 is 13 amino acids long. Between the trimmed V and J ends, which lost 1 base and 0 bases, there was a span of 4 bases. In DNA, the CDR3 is TGCAGCGTTGAAGTCTACTCTGGAAACACCATATATTTT. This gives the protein CSVEVYSGNTIYF.

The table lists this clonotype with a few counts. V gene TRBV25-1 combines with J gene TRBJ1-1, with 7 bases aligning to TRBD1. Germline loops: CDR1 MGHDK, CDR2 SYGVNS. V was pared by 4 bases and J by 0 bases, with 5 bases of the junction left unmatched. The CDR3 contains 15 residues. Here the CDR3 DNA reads TGTGCCAGCAGTGGAGGGACAGCAGTGAACACTGAAGCTTTCTTT. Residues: CASSGGTAVNTEAFF.

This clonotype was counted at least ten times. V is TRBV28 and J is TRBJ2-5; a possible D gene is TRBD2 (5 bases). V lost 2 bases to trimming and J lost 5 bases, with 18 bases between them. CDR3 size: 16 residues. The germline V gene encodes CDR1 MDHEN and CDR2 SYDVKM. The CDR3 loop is CASSLGSGVGEETQYF. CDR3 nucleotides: TGTGCCAGCAGTTTAGGCTCCGGGGTGGGTGAGGAGACCCAGTACTTC.

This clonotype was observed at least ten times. The CDR3 loop reads CASKRGVQETQYF. The CDR3 bases are TGTGCCAGCAAGCGAGGGGTCCAAGAGACCCAGTACTTC. The chain carries TRBV2 and TRBJ2-5; D may match TRBD1 or TRBD2 (5 bases each). V lost 7 bases to trimming and J lost 1 base, with 10 bases between them. CDR3 length: 13 amino acids. CDR1 is SNHLY, CDR2 FYNNEI, per germline.

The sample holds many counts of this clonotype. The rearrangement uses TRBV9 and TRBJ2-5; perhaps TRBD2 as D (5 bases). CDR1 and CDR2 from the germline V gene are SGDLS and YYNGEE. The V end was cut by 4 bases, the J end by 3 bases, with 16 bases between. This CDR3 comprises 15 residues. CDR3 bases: TGTGCCAGCAGCCCCGGGGAACAGTTCGAAGAGACCCAGTACTTC. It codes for CASSPGEQFEETQYF.

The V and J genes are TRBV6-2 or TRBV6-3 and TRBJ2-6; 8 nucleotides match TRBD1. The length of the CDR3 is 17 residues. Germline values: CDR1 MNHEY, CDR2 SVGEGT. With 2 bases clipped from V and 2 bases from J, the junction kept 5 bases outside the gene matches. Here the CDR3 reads CASSYPLTGAGANVLTF. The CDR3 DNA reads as TGTGCCAGCAGTTACCCGTTGACAGGGGCTGGGGCCAACGTCCTGACTTTC.

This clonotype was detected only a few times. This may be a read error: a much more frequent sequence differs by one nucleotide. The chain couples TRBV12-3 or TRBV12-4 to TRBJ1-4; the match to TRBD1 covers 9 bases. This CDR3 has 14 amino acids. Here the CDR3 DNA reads TGTGCCAGCAGTGGACAGGGGAGGATTGAAAACCTGTTTTTT. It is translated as CASSGQGRIENLFF.

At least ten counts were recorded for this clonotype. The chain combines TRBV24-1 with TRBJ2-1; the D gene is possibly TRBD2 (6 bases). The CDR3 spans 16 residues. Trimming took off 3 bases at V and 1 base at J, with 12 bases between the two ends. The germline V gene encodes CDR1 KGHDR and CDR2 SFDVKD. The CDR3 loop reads CATSDTSGDSYNEQFF. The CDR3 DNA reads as TGTGCCACCAGTGATACCTCGGGAGATTCCTACAATGAGCAGTTCTTC.